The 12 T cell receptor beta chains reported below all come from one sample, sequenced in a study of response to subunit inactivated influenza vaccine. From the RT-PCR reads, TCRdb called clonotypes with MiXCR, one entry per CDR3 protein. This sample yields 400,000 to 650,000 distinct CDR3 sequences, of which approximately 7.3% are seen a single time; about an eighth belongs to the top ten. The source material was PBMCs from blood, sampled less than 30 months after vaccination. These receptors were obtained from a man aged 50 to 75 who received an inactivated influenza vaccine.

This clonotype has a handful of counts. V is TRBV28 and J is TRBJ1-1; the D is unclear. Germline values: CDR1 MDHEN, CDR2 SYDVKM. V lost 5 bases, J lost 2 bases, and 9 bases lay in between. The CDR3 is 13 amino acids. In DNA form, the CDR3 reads TGTGCCAGCAGTGGAGGGTTCAACACTGAAGCTTTCTTT. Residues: CASSGGFNTEAFF.

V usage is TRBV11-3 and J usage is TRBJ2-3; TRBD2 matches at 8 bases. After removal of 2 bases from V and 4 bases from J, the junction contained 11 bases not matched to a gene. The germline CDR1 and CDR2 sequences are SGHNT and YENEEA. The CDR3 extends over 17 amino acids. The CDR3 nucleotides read TGTGCCAGCAGCTTATCTGGGTTAGCGGGAACTTCAGATACGCAGTATTTT. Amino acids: CASSLSGLAGTSDTQYF.

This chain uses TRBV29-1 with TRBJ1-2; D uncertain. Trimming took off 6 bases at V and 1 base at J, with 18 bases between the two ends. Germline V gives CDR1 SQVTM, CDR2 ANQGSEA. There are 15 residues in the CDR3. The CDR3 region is CSVSPGTDFNYGYTF. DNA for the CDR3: TGCAGCGTCTCCCCGGGAACAGACTTTAACTATGGCTACACCTTC. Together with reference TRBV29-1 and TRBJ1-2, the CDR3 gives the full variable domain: SAVISQKPSRDICQRGTSLTIQCQVDSQVTMMFWYRQQPGQSLTLIATANQGSEATYESGFVIDKFPISRPNLTFSTLTVSNMSPEDSSIYLCSVSPGTDFNYGYTFGSGTRLTVV.

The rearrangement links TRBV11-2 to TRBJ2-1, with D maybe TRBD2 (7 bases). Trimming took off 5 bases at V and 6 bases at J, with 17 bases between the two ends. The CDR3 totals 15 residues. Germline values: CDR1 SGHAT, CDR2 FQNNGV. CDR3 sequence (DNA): TGTGCCAGCAGCCCACAAGGGGGGGCTAGCAATGAGCAGTTCTTC. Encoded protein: CASSPQGGASNEQFF.

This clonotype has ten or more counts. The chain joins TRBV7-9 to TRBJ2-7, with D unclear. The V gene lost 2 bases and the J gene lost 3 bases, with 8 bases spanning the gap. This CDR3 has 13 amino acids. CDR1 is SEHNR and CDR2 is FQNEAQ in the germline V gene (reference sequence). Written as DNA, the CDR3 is TGTGCCAGCAGCTTAACGTCGGGCTACGAGCAGTACTTC. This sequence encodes CASSLTSGYEQYF.

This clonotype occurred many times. DNA for the CDR3: TGTGCCAGCAGCAGGGACAGAAAAGAGACCCAGTACTTC. Residues: CASSRDRKETQYF. This chain links TRBV7-2 with TRBJ2-5, with 7 bases that match TRBD1. The V gene end was trimmed by 5 bases and the J gene end by 3 bases; junction bases not matched to a gene: 3. This CDR3 comprises 13 residues. Per germline, CDR1 SGHTA and CDR2 FQGNSA.

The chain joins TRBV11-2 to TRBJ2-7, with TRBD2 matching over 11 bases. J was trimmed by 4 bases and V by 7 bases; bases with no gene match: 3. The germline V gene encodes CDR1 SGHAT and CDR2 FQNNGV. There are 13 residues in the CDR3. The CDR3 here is CASKLAGDYEQYF. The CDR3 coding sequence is TGTGCCAGCAAACTAGCGGGAGATTACGAGCAGTACTTC.

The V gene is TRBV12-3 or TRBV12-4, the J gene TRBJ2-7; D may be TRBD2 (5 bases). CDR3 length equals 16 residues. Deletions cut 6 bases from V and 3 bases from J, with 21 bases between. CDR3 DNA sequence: TGTGCCAGCAGCAGCTCTTATCCGGGAAAAGGCTACGAGCAGTACTTC. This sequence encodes CASSSSYPGKGYEQYF.

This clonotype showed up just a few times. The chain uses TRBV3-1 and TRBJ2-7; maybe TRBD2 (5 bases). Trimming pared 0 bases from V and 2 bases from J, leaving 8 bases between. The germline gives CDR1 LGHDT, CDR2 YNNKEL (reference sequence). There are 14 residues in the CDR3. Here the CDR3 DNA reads TGTGCCAGCAGCCAAGATCCCGGGACCTACGAGCAGTACTTC. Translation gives CASSQDPGTYEQYF.

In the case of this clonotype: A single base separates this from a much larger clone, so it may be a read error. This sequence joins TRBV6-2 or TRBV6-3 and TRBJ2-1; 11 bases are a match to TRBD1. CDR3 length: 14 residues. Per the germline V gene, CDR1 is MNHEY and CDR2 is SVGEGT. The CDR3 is CAIRLGQGGSEMLF. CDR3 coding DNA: TGTGCCATCCGCTTGGGACAGGGGGGATCGGAGATGCTCTTC.

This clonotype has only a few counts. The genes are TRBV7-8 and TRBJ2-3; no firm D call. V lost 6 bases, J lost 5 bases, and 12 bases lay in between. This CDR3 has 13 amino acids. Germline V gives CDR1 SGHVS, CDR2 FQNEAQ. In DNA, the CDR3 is TGTGCCAGCAGTTCCGGGCAGTTAGATACGCAGTATTTT. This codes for CASSSGQLDTQYF.

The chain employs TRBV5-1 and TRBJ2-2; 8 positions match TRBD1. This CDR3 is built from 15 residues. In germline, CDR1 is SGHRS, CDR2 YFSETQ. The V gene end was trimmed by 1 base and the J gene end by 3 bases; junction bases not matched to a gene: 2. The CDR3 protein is CASSLPGGDTGELFF. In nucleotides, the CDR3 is TGCGCCAGCAGCTTGCCAGGGGGCGACACCGGGGAGCTGTTTTTT. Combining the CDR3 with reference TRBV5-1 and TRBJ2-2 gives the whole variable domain KAGVTQTPRYLIKTRGQQVTLSCSPISGHRSVSWYQQTPGQGLQFLFEYFSETQRNKGNFPGRFSGRQFSNSRSEMNVSTLELGDSALYLCASSLPGGDTGELFFGEGSRLTVL.